This T cell receptor beta chain was captured by sequencing in a study of response to subunit inactivated influenza vaccine. Study-wide findings and caveats: Researchers suggested that each seasonal influenza vaccination recruits few new T cells.

Germline assignment: CDR1 SGDLS and CDR2 YYNGEE. Trimming left V 1 base short and J 2 bases short, with 12 bases between. This CDR3 spans 16 amino acids. TCRdb re-called the RT-PCR reads through MiXCR, storing one row per CDR3 protein. Of hundreds of thousands of distinct CDR3 sequences in the sample, 11% to 15% were seen once. This clonotype occurred many times. Its matching antigen is unknown. The source material was PBMCs from blood, sampled around two weeks before vaccination. The chain couples TRBV9 to TRBJ2-2; TRBD1 might be the D (6 bases). The TCR was taken from a man over 45 who received an inactivated influenza vaccine. In DNA, the CDR3 is TGTGCCAGCAGCGTATGGGGGCCGGGAAACACCGGGGAGCTGTTTTTT. Residues: CASSVWGPGNTGELFF.